What follows is one T cell receptor (beta chain) and its context. The data stem from a study of blood T cell repertoires in COVID-19. Study-wide context: Researchers got acute and convalescent COVID-19 samples from the United States, Italy and Spain. From T cells, B-cell-depleted T cells, or PBMCs came the material, which was cDNA or gDNA.

The V end lost 6 bases, the J end lost 6 bases, and 17 bases lay between the germline ends. Per the germline V gene, CDR1 is SNHLY and CDR2 is FYNNEI. The CDR3 consists of 15 residues. Source study methods: Reference gene primer amplification gave estimated nucleated cell counts. TCRdb's copy holds only in-frame clones and misses some; the assay was immunoSEQ multiplex PCR. Clonal size and the V and J genes are those of that table, whereas D and trimming came from the DNA. The table records more than 35,000 clones, 75% to 90% of them present only once. The sequenced material came from peripheral blood. The chain carries TRBV2 and TRBJ1-4, with D possibly matching TRBD1 (5 bases). The clonotype originates from a middle-aged man with active or convalescent COVID-19. As DNA, the CDR3 is TGTGCCAGCAGCTCAATTGCCCCGGGGGATGAAAAACTGTTTTTT. This codes for CASSSIAPGDEKLFF.